The source of this T cell receptor beta chain is a study of spatial heterogeneity in lung cancer. The wider study: Sequences of the beta chain were consistently detected in greater numbers than alpha-chain sequences. More than eight raw reads, on average, carried each unique TCR and UMI combination.

TCRdb used MiXCR to reprocess the 5' RACE reads, holding one entry per CDR3 protein. The sample lists 9,500 to 12,000 distinct CDR3 sequences, 5.5% to 7% occurring once. This CDR3 spans 15 amino acids. V lost 4 bases and J lost 3, with 15 bases in between. Germline V gene sequence: CDR1 KGHSH, CDR2 LQKENI. This clonotype was counted only a few times. Documented time point: sample taken at primary tumor resection. This TCR was recovered from a male donor with early-stage non-small cell lung cancer. The V and J genes are TRBV18 and TRBJ1-2; the D gene is possibly TRBD1 (6 bases). The sample here was PBMCs, taken at surgery. The CDR3 DNA reads as TGTGCCAGCTCACGCATGGGGGGCGATGACTATGGCTACACCTTC. It yields the protein CASSRMGGDDYGYTF.